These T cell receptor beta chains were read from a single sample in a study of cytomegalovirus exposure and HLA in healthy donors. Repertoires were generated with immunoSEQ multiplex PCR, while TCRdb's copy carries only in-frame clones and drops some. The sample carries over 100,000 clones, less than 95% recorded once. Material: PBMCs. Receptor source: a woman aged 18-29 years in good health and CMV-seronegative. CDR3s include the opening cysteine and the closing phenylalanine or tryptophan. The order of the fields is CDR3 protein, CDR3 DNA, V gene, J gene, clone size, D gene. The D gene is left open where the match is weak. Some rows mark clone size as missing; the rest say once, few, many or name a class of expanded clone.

CASANSGQGGETQYF	TGCGCCAGCGCCAACTCGGGACAGGGGGGAGAGACCCAGTACTTC	TRBV5-1	TRBJ2-5	.	TRBD1
CASSEVVGRYQETQYF	TGTGCCAGCAGTGAAGTCGTCGGGAGGTATCAAGAGACCCAGTACTTC	TRBV6-1	TRBJ2-5	.	TRBD2
CASSPGTGAKGYTF	TGTGCCAGCAGCCCGGGGACAGGGGCTAAAGGCTACACCTTC	TRBV5-4	TRBJ1-2	.	TRBD1
CASSQRLAGGNTGELFF	TGTGCCAGCAGCCAACGACTAGCGGGGGGTAACACCGGGGAGCTGTTTTTT	TRBV11-3	TRBJ2-2	once	TRBD2
CASSRRGFTEAFF	TGTGCCAGCAGTCGCAGGGGTTTCACTGAAGCTTTCTTT	TRBV6-5	TRBJ1-1	.	.
CASSSGEGTEAFF	TGTGCCAGCAGTTCGGGGGAGGGCACTGAAGCTTTCTTT	TRBV27	TRBJ1-1	.	.
CASTWAGVINNEQFF	TGTGCCAGCACCTGGGCGGGAGTTATAAACAATGAGCAGTTCTTC	TRBV7-8	TRBJ2-1	.	TRBD2
CAWSARRSGRTYNEQFF	TGTGCCTGGAGTGCCCGGAGGAGCGGGAGGACATACAATGAGCAGTTCTTC	TRBV30	TRBJ2-1	.	TRBD2
CASSLGGGDGYQPQHF	TGTGCCAGCAGCTTAGGTGGGGGGGACGGCTATCAGCCCCAGCATTTT	TRBV7-8	TRBJ1-5	.	.
CASSAGTEAFF	TGCGCCAGCAGCGCCGGCACTGAAGCTTTCTTT	TRBV5-1	TRBJ1-1	.	.
CASSLSAVSEQYF	TGTGCCAGCAGTTTATCGGCAGTGTCCGAGCAGTACTTC	TRBV27	TRBJ2-7	once	.
CATSGLLPGQGTYEQYF	TGTGCCACCAGCGGGTTACTGCCGGGACAGGGTACCTACGAGCAGTACTTC	TRBV15	TRBJ2-7	few	TRBD1
CASSLYPPWIHTGNEQFF	TGTGCCAGCAGTTTATACCCGCCGTGGATCCATACAGGCAATGAGCAGTTCTTC	TRBV27	TRBJ2-1	.	.
CSVEDPQGLYGYTF	TGCAGCGTTGAAGACCCCCAGGGGCTCTATGGCTACACCTTC	TRBV29-1	TRBJ1-2	once	.
CASAAGGLVGSNTGELFF	TGCGCCAGCGCCGCCGGAGGGCTAGTGGGGTCGAACACCGGGGAGCTGTTTTTT	TRBV5-1	TRBJ2-2	.	.
CASSGSPLSRGTDTQYF	TGTGCCAGCAGCGGCTCGCCACTTTCCCGGGGCACAGATACGCAGTATTTT	TRBV9	TRBJ2-3	.	.
CASSPIRSSGREETQYF	TGTGCCAGCAGCCCAATACGGAGTAGCGGGAGGGAGGAGACCCAGTACTTC	TRBV7-2	TRBJ2-5	.	TRBD2
CASSSLAGERKTQYF	TGTGCCAGCAGCTCCCTAGCGGGGGAGCGTAAGACCCAGTACTTC	TRBV7-2	TRBJ2-5	.	TRBD2
CASSLGGGFPNYGYTF	TGTGCCAGCAGCTTGGGAGGGGGCTTTCCTAACTATGGCTACACCTTC	TRBV5-4	TRBJ1-2	.	TRBD1
CASSPTGYSSYEQYF	TGTGCCAGCAGTCCGACAGGCTATAGCTCCTACGAGCAGTACTTC	TRBV11-3	TRBJ2-7	.	.
CASSQGRGRETQYF	TGTGCCAGCAGCCAAGGGCGGGGTCGGGAGACCCAGTACTTC	TRBV14	TRBJ2-5	.	.
CAGSLTSGRKDTQYF	TGTGCCGGCAGTTTAACTAGCGGGAGGAAAGATACGCAGTATTTT	TRBV27	TRBJ2-3	.	TRBD2
CASSEALQVFEKLFF	TGTGCCAGCAGTGAAGCGCTACAGGTTTTTGAAAAACTGTTTTTT	TRBV6-1	TRBJ1-4	.	.
CASSVGTSGSADTGELFF	TGTGCCAGCAGCGTAGGGACTAGCGGGAGCGCTGACACCGGGGAGCTGTTTTTT	TRBV9	TRBJ2-2	.	TRBD2
CASSVWGGRGPNQPQHF	TGTGCCAGCAGTGTATGGGGGGGCAGGGGGCCCAATCAGCCCCAGCATTTT	TRBV2	TRBJ1-5	.	TRBD1
CAIAGNAEAFF	TGTGCCATCGCGGGGAACGCTGAAGCTTTCTTT	TRBV10-3	TRBJ1-1	.	.
CASSYLAGSSYEQYF	TGTGCCAGCAGTTATCTAGCGGGAAGTTCCTACGAGCAGTACTTC	TRBV2	TRBJ2-7	.	TRBD2
CASRPAGTGFYGYTF	TGTGCCAGCAGGCCCGCCGGGACAGGATTTTATGGCTACACCTTC	TRBV27	TRBJ1-2	.	TRBD1
CASSQVGDTSYEQYF	TGCGCCAGCAGCCAAGTTGGGGACACCTCCTACGAGCAGTACTTC	TRBV4-1	TRBJ2-7	.	.
CASSMGTSFNEQFF	TGCGCCAGCAGCATGGGGACTAGTTTTAATGAGCAGTTCTTC	TRBV5-1	TRBJ2-1	.	TRBD2
CASSSSRGPDGYTF	TGTGCCAGCAGCTCGAGTAGGGGTCCTGATGGCTACACCTTC	TRBV7-9	TRBJ1-2	.	.
CASFSGAKNIQYF	TGTGCCAGCTTTAGCGGGGCCAAAAACATTCAGTACTTC	TRBV6-5	TRBJ2-4	.	TRBD2
CASSPLAGDHYNEQFF	TGTGCCAGCAGCCCACTAGCGGGAGATCATTACAATGAGCAGTTCTTC	TRBV6-4	TRBJ2-1	.	TRBD2
CSVEVMGRRYQETQYF	TGCAGCGTTGAAGTTATGGGGAGGAGGTACCAAGAGACCCAGTACTTC	TRBV29-1	TRBJ2-5	.	.
CAWSQKRGTPHYTF	TGTGCCTGGAGTCAGAAGAGGGGGACACCCCACTACACCTTC	TRBV30	TRBJ1-2	.	.
CAWSVGGVTYEQYF	TGTGCCTGGAGTGTAGGGGGCGTTACCTACGAGCAGTACTTC	TRBV30	TRBJ2-7	.	TRBD1
CASRGTGGRYEQYF	TGTGCCAGCAGGGGGACAGGGGGGAGATACGAGCAGTACTTC	TRBV27	TRBJ2-7	.	TRBD1
CASSERQGRAFF	TGCGCCAGCAGTGAACGACAGGGGCGAGCTTTCTTT	TRBV10-1	TRBJ1-1	few	TRBD1
CASSNSGGLLYEQYF	TGTGCCAGTAGTAATAGCGGGGGACTCCTCTACGAGCAGTACTTC	TRBV19	TRBJ2-7	.	TRBD2
CASSFGGGGTDTQYF	TGTGCCAGCAGCTTCGGCGGGGGTGGGACAGATACGCAGTATTTT	TRBV11-3	TRBJ2-3	.	TRBD2
CSVVPSGGAEQFF	TGCAGCGTGGTACCTAGCGGGGGTGCTGAGCAGTTCTTC	TRBV29-1	TRBJ2-1	.	TRBD2
CASSYRDTGELFF	TGTGCCAGCAGTTACCGGGACACCGGGGAGCTGTTTTTT	TRBV6-4	TRBJ2-2	.	.
CASSRGSEGYNEQFF	TGTGCCAGCAGTCGGGGGAGCGAGGGCTACAATGAGCAGTTCTTC	TRBV6-1	TRBJ2-1	.	.
CASSEWGVGNTEAFF	TGTGCCAGCAGTGAATGGGGGGTAGGGAACACTGAAGCTTTCTTT	TRBV6-1	TRBJ1-1	.	.
CATSRDVNTEAFF	TGTGCCACCAGCAGAGACGTGAACACTGAAGCTTTCTTT	TRBV15	TRBJ1-1	.	.